This T cell receptor (beta chain) is drawn from a study of T cells in Graves' hyperthyroidism and ophthalmopathy. Across the study: Pretreatment peripheral blood was obtained at initial diagnosis.

TCR beta CDR3 region amplification was performed from RNA transcripts. The TCR CDR3 first-round RT-PCR relied on the HTBI primer set. TCRdb re-analysed the multiplex PCR reads in MiXCR, keeping a single row per CDR3 protein. This table has 450,000 to 550,000 distinct CDR3 sequences, around a quarter appearing once. Germline V lookup: CDR1 MNHEY, CDR2 SVGEGT. V gave up 8 bases and J gave up 0 bases; unmatched junction bases: 10. This CDR3 spans 15 amino acids. Ophthalmopathy patients showed a Clinical Activity Score of at least 3, NOSPECS grade of at least 4 and duration under 3 months. Uncontrolled infection, other autoimmune disease, pregnancy or lactation excluded patients. This clonotype showed up many times.

The chain employs TRBV6-2 or TRBV6-3 and TRBJ2-7; 7 bases are shared with TRBD1. The TCR comes from a woman aged 25 to 39 with Graves' ophthalmopathy. What was sequenced was blood. The chain's CDR3 is CASREAWDSSYEQYF. CDR3 bases: TGTGCCAGCCGTGAAGCCTGGGACAGCTCCTACGAGCAGTACTTC.